These 25 T cell receptor beta chains share one sample of origin, sequenced in a study of blood T cell repertoires in COVID-19. Repertoires were generated with immunoSEQ multiplex PCR, while TCRdb's copy carries only in-frame clones and drops some. The profile shows tens of thousands of clones, around nine tenths of them singletons. Sequenced material: peripheral blood. All receptors derive from a man between 60 and 70 years old with acute or convalescent COVID-19.

The chain is built from TRBV11-2 and TRBJ2-7, with TRBD2 identical over 8 bases. The germline V gene encodes CDR1 SGHAT and CDR2 FQNNGV. V shed 6 bases, J shed 3 bases, and the junction held 7 bases outside the gene matches. The CDR3 is made up of 14 amino acids. The CDR3 protein is CASRVGGESYEQYF. The CDR3 coding sequence is TGTGCCAGCAGAGTCGGGGGGGAGAGCTACGAGCAGTACTTC.

V usage is TRBV5-1 and J usage is TRBJ2-1, with TRBD2 identical over 7 bases. Germline values: CDR1 SGHRS, CDR2 YFSETQ. The CDR3 has 17 amino acids. V trimming: 5 bases; J trimming: 6 bases; junction bases outside the gene matches: 17. DNA for the CDR3: TGCGCCAGCAGACACGCGGGCCGACTGGGGGGGGGCAATGAGCAGTTCTTC. Translated: CASRHAGRLGGGNEQFF. Combining the CDR3 with reference TRBV5-1 and TRBJ2-1 gives the whole variable domain KAGVTQTPRYLIKTRGQQVTLSCSPISGHRSVSWYQQTPGQGLQFLFEYFSETQRNKGNFPGRFSGRQFSNSRSEMNVSTLELGDSALYLCASRHAGRLGGGNEQFFGPGTRLTVL.

This chain links TRBV30 with TRBJ2-3, with D uncertain. V was cut by 2 bases and J by 2 bases, with 14 bases left in between. There are 15 residues in the CDR3. Germline V lookup: CDR1 GTSNPN, CDR2 SVGIG (reference sequence). CDR3 bases: TGTGCCTGGAGTCCACCTAAGCTTAACACAGATACGCAGTATTTT. Translated, it gives CAWSPPKLNTDTQYF.

The chain links TRBV27 to TRBJ2-7; D may be TRBD1 (6 bases). Germline V lookup: CDR1 MNHEY, CDR2 SMNVEV (reference sequence). The V gene lost 1 base and the J gene lost 3 bases, with 16 bases spanning the gap. CDR3 length: 16 amino acids. The CDR3 coding sequence is TGTGCCAGCAGTTTATATCGGACAGATGATAACTACGAGCAGTACTTC. Translation gives CASSLYRTDDNYEQYF.

The chain carries TRBV7-9 and TRBJ1-3; no clear D gene. Trimming left V 2 bases short and J 8 bases short, with 7 bases between. Germline assignment: CDR1 SEHNR and CDR2 FQNEAQ (reference sequence). The CDR3 length is 12 residues. CDR3 sequence (DNA): TGTGCCAGCAGCTTAATTCCAGACACCATATATTTT. Protein: CASSLIPDTIYF.

The chain couples TRBV27 to TRBJ1-5; 10 bases fit TRBD1. The V gene end was trimmed by 6 bases and the J gene end by 2 bases; junction bases not matched to a gene: 4. The CDR3 is 15 amino acids. Germline V gives CDR1 MNHEY, CDR2 SMNVEV (reference sequence). The CDR3 bases are TGTGCCAGCAGCACCGGGACAGGGGGCAATCAGCCCCAGCATTTT. The encoded protein is CASSTGTGGNQPQHF.

The chain combines TRBV7-2 with TRBJ1-3, with D possibly matching TRBD1 (6 bases). The germline gives CDR1 SGHTA, CDR2 FQGNSA. This CDR3 is 14 amino acids long. With 5 bases removed from V and 0 bases from J, the gap between germline ends came to 8 bases. CDR3 region: CASSTRGSGNTIYF. CDR3 bases: TGTGCCAGCAGCACCAGGGGCTCTGGAAACACCATATATTTT.

V is TRBV6-6 and J is TRBJ1-1, with D hard to call. This CDR3 contains 15 residues. Trimming took off 2 bases at V and 4 bases at J, with 14 bases between the two ends. Germline-derived CDR1 and CDR2 are MNHNY and SVGAGI (reference sequence). CDR3 region: CASSYRGLSSTEAFF. CDR3 nucleotide sequence: TGTGCCAGCAGTTACCGCGGACTCTCGAGCACTGAAGCTTTCTTT.

V is TRBV25-1 and J is TRBJ1-2, with 9 bases identical to TRBD1. With V trimmed by 0 bases and J by 8 bases, 10 bases remained unmatched. Germline CDR1 and CDR2: MGHDK and SYGVNS. CDR3 length: 16 residues. The CDR3 region is CASSEYHPGQGGGYTF. CDR3 in DNA: TGTGCCAGCAGTGAATACCACCCGGGACAGGGAGGAGGCTACACCTTC.

V gene TRBV5-5 combines with J gene TRBJ2-7; the D gene is possibly TRBD2 (6 bases). Germline V lookup: CDR1 SGHKS, CDR2 YYEKEE (reference sequence). V was cut by 3 bases and J by 2 bases, with 12 bases left in between. The length of the CDR3 is 14 residues. CDR3 loop: CASSSPGVTYEQYF. Here the CDR3 DNA reads TGTGCCAGCAGCTCGCCGGGGGTCACCTACGAGCAGTACTTC.

This chain connects TRBV19 to TRBJ2-1; D perhaps matches TRBD1 (5 bases). The V end was cut by 6 bases, the J end by 9 bases, with 21 bases between. Germline V gene sequence: CDR1 LNHDA, CDR2 SQIVND (reference sequence). The CDR3 runs to 15 residues. In nucleotides, the CDR3 is TGTGCCAGTAGACGATCCCCCTGGGGCCTAGTTGAGCAGTTCTTC. Its protein is CASRRSPWGLVEQFF.

The chain couples TRBV11-3 to TRBJ2-4; D is uncertain. Trimming shortened V by 5 bases and J by 9 bases, and 17 bases separated the two germline ends. Germline CDR1 and CDR2: SGHNT and YENEEA. The CDR3 sequence is 14 residues long. The CDR3 DNA sequence: TGTGCCAGCAGCCCCTCTATGACAAATCCCATTCAGTACTTC. This encodes CASSPSMTNPIQYF.

The chain links TRBV5-4 to TRBJ2-3, with D tentatively TRBD1 (6 bases). Germline V gene lookup returns CDR1 SGHNT and CDR2 YYREEE (reference sequence). V lost 0 bases to trimming and J lost 0 bases, with 8 bases between them. The CDR3 is 15 residues long. The DNA of the CDR3 is TGTGCCAGCAGCTTGGTTCAGGGGAGCACAGATACGCAGTATTTT. Residues: CASSLVQGSTDTQYF.

This rearrangement joins TRBV3-1 (or the pseudogene TRBV3-2) to TRBJ2-7, with D tentatively TRBD1 (5 bases). The CDR3 extends over 14 amino acids. CDR1 is LGHDT, CDR2 YNNKEL, per germline (reference sequence). The V gene lost 2 bases and the J gene lost 3 bases, with 11 bases spanning the gap. CDR3 sequence (DNA): TGTGCCAGCAGCCAATCGACAGCGAACTACGAGCAGTACTTC. As protein: CASSQSTANYEQYF.

V is TRBV12-3 or TRBV12-4 and J is TRBJ2-7; D may be TRBD1 (6 bases). Trimming cost V 5 bases and J 4 bases, with 9 bases left between them. The CDR3 sequence is 12 residues long. The CDR3 nucleotides read TGTGCCAGCAGTGAACAGGGTTACGAGCAGTACTTC. This sequence encodes CASSEQGYEQYF.

The chain has TRBV19 and TRBJ1-1, with TRBD1 identical over 11 bases. The CDR3 totals 16 residues. V dropped 4 bases and J dropped 2; count of bases not matched to a gene: 6. Germline V gene sequence: CDR1 LNHDA, CDR2 SQIVND (reference sequence). The CDR3, as DNA: TGTGCCAGTAGTACCCAGGGACAGGGGGTAAACACTGAAGCTTTCTTT. This sequence encodes CASSTQGQGVNTEAFF.

This rearrangement joins TRBV4-1 to TRBJ1-2; D is unclear. With 4 bases removed from V and 5 bases from J, the gap between germline ends came to 26 bases. The length of the CDR3 is 18 residues. Germline V gene data show CDR1 as MGHRA and CDR2 as YSYEKL. Here the CDR3 reads CASSPAGSGSPPPYGYTF. The CDR3 coding sequence is TGCGCCAGCAGCCCCGCTGGGTCCGGGAGCCCCCCTCCATATGGCTACACCTTC.

J is TRBJ1-1 and V is TRBV6-6, with D maybe TRBD1 (6 bases). V was trimmed by 7 bases and J by 3 bases, leaving 12 bases between them. Per the germline V gene, CDR1 is MNHNY and CDR2 is SVGAGI (reference sequence). The CDR3 contains 13 residues. CDR3 sequence: CASNSQGYTEAFF. Written as DNA, the CDR3 is TGTGCCAGCAATTCACAGGGCTACACTGAAGCTTTCTTT.

The V and J genes are TRBV6-5 and TRBJ2-7, with 7 positions matching TRBD2. CDR1 is MNHEY, CDR2 SVGAGI, per germline. Trimming removed 7 bases from V and 3 bases from J; junction bases left unmatched: 6. The CDR3 has 13 residues. In DNA, the CDR3 is TGTGCCAGCACCGGGGGGTCTAGCTACGAGCAGTACTTC. This gives the protein CASTGGSSYEQYF.

J is TRBJ2-1 and V is TRBV10-3; D call uncertain. The V gene lost 3 bases and the J gene lost 6 bases, with 6 bases spanning the gap. The CDR3 is made up of 12 amino acids. Germline assignment: CDR1 ENHRY and CDR2 SYGVKD. CDR3: CAISERSNEQFF. CDR3 sequence (DNA): TGTGCCATCAGTGAAAGGAGCAATGAGCAGTTCTTC.

V and J are TRBV2 and TRBJ1-1; 10 bases match TRBD1. V lost 3 bases and J lost 0; bases outside the gene matches: 4. There are 16 residues in the CDR3. Germline V CDR1 and CDR2: SNHLY, FYNNEI. The CDR3: CASSDVGQGMNTEAFF. The CDR3 DNA reads as TGTGCCAGCAGTGACGTGGGACAGGGGATGAACACTGAAGCTTTCTTT.

The rearrangement uses TRBV3-1 (or the pseudogene TRBV3-2) and TRBJ2-1, with 11 positions matching TRBD1. The length of the CDR3 is 16 residues. V was clipped by 0 bases and J by 6 bases; unmatched bases: 4. Per the germline V gene, CDR1 is LGHDT and CDR2 is YNNKEL (reference sequence). The CDR3 protein is CASSQDSGTGGNEQFF. CDR3 coding DNA: TGTGCCAGCAGCCAAGATTCGGGGACAGGGGGCAATGAGCAGTTCTTC.

This sequence joins TRBV2 and TRBJ2-7; 10 bases align to TRBD1. The CDR3 has 14 residues. The J segment lost 3 bases and the V segment lost 9 bases, leaving 8 bases of the junction unmatched. CDR1 is SNHLY and CDR2 is FYNNEI in the germline V gene. The CDR3 bases are TGTGCCAGGGGCACGGGACAGGGGTACTACGAGCAGTACTTC. Translated: CARGTGQGYYEQYF.

V and J are TRBV3-1 (or the pseudogene TRBV3-2) and TRBJ1-5; D remains ambiguous. The CDR3 covers 13 residues. Germline-derived CDR1 and CDR2 are LGHDT and YNNKEL (reference sequence). V lost 0 bases and J 7 bases, leaving 7 bases between the germline ends. CDR3 bases: TGTGCCAGCAGCCAAGATAGGAGGCAGCCCCAGCATTTT. Protein: CASSQDRRQPQHF.

This chain connects TRBV10-2 to TRBJ1-5, with D unclear. V was clipped by 5 bases and J by 4 bases, with 12 bases between them. Germline V gives CDR1 WSHSY, CDR2 SAAADI. This CDR3 has 14 amino acids. CDR3 in amino acids: CASSPRSQNQPQHF. As DNA, the CDR3 is TGCGCCAGCAGTCCCCGGTCGCAAAATCAGCCCCAGCATTTT.